These 4 T cell receptor beta chains share one sample of origin, sequenced in a study of GPR56 and killer-like receptors on CD4 memory cells. TCRdb re-called the reads and catalogs CDR3 proteins one per entry, DNA excluded. The sample table sets out over 60 distinct CDR3 sequences. FACS enrichment separated five CD4+ populations based on killer cell lectin-like receptor and GPR56 expression. The sequencing input was memory CD4+ T cells from blood. The receptors were gathered from a human donor in good health.

This clonotype is identified as medium-sized from frequency. The CDR3 reads CASSYNGELFF. The chain carries TRBV2 and TRBJ2-2. The V gene's germline CDR1 is SNHLY and CDR2 FYNNEI. The CDR3 sequence is 11 residues long.

According to its frequency, this clonotype is hyperexpanded (1% or more). This chain links TRBV30 with TRBJ1-1; TCRdb gives TRBD1 as the D gene, but with no DNA this cannot be confirmed. Germline V lookup: CDR1 GTSNPN, CDR2 SVGIG (reference sequence). The CDR3 extends over 12 amino acids. The CDR3 sequence: CAWSSTGGGAFF.

This clonotype shows up as medium-sized by frequency. The rearrangement joins TRBV20-1 to TRBJ2-1; TCRdb reports TRBD2, a call that lacks DNA to check it against. Germline CDR1 DFQATT, CDR2 SNEGSKA (reference sequence). The CDR3 runs 16 residues. CDR3 sequence reads: CSLLTLAGGHYNEQFF.

Its frequency marks this clonotype as large. This chain connects TRBV7-2 to TRBJ2-3; TCRdb lists TRBD2, though no DNA is available to test this call. Germline V gives CDR1 SGHTA, CDR2 FQGNSA. The CDR3 has 16 residues. CDR3 loop: CASSSRSGGAGNTQYF.